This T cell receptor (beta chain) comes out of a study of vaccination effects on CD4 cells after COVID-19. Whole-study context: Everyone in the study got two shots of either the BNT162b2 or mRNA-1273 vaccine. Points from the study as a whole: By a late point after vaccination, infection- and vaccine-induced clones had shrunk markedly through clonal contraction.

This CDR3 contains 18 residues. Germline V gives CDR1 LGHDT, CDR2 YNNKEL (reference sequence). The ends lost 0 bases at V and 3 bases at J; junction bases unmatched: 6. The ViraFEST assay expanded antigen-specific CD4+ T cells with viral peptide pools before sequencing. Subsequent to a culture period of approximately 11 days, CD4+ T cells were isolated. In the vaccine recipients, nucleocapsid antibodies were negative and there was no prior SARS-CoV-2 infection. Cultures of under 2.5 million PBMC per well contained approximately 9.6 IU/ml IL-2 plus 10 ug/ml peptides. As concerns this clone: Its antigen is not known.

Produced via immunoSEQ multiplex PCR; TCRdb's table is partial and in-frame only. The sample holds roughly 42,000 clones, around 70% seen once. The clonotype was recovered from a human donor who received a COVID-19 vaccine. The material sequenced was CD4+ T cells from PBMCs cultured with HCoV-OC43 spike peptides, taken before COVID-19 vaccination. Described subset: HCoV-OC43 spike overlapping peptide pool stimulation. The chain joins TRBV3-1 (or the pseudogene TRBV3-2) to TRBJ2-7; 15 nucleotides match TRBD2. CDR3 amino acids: CASSQDGLAGGSLYEQYF. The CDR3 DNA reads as TGTGCCAGCAGCCAAGATGGACTAGCGGGAGGGTCCCTCTACGAGCAGTACTTC.